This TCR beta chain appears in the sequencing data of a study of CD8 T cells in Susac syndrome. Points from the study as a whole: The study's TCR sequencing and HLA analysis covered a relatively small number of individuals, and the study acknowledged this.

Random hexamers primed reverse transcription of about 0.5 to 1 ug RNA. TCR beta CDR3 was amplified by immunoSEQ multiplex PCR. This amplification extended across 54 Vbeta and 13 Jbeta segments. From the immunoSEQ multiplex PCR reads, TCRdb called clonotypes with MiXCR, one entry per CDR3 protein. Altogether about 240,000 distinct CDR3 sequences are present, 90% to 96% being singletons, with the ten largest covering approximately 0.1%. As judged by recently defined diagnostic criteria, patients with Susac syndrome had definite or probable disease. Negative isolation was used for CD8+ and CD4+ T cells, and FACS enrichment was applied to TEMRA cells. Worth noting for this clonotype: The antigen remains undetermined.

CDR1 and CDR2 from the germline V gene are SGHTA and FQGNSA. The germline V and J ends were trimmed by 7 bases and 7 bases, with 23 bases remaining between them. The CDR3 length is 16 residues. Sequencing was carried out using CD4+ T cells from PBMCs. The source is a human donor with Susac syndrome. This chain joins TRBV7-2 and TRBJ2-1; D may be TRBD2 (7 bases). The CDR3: CASTRGPGGSGNEQFF. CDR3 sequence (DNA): TGTGCCAGCACCCGGGGGCCAGGCGGGAGCGGGAATGAGCAGTTCTTC.